This T cell receptor (beta chain) is from a study of cytomegalovirus exposure and HLA in healthy donors. The PCR contained 60 Vbeta and 13 Jbeta primers. Sequencing was performed with immunoSEQ multiplex PCR; in TCRdb, only in-frame clones are kept and a portion is missing. The table has 90,000 to 120,000 clones, less than 80% seen once; the top ten hold 6.5% to 8.5%. Germline V gene data show CDR1 as MNHNS and CDR2 as SASEGT. The CDR3 covers 17 residues. V was shortened by 2 bases and J by 0 bases, with 17 bases between the two germline ends. This TCR came from a man aged 25 to 40 in good health and CMV-seronegative. V and J are TRBV6-1 and TRBJ2-7; D possibly corresponds to TRBD2 (6 bases). Sequenced material: PBMCs. This CDR3 is CASSEIPPRDFSYEQYF. For the CDR3, the DNA is TGTGCCAGCAGTGAAATCCCGCCGCGGGACTTCTCCTACGAGCAGTACTTC.